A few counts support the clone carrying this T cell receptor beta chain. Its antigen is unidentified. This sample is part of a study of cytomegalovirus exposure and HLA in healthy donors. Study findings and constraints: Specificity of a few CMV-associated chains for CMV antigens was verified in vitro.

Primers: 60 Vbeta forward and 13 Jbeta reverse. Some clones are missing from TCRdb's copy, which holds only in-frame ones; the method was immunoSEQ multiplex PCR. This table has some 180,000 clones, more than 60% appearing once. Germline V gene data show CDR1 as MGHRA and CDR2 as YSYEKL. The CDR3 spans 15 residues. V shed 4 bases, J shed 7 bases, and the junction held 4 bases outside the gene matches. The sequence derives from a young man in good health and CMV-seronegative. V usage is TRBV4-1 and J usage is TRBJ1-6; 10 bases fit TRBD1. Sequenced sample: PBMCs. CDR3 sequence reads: CASSLGQGHNSPLHF. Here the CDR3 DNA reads TGCGCCAGCAGCCTGGGACAGGGGCACAATTCACCCCTCCACTTT.